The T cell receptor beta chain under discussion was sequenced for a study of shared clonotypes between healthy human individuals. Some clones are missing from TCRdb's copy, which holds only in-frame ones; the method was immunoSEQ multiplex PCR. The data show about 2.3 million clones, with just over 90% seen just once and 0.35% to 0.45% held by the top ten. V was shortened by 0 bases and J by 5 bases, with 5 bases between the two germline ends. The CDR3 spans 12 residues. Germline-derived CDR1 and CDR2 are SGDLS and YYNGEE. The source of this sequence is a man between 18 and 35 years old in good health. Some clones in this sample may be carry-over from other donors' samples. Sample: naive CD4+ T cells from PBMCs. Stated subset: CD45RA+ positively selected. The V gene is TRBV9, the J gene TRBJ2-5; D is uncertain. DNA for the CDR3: TGTGCCAGCAGCGTAGAGGATGAGACCCAGTACTTC. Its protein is CASSVEDETQYF.